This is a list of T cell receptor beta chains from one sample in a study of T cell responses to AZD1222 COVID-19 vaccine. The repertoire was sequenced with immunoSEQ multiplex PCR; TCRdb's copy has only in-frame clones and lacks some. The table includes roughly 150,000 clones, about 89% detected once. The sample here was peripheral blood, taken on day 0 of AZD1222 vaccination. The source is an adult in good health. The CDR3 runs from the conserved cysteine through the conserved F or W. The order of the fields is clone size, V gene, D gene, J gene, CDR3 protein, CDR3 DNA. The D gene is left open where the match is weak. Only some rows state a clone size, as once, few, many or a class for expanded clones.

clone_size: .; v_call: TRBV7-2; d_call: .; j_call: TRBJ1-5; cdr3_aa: CASSSHSNSNQPQHF; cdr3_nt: TGTGCCAGCAGCTCCCACAGTAATAGCAATCAGCCCCAGCATTTT
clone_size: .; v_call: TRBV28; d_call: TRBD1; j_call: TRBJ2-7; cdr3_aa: CASSMTGGNYEQYF; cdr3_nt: TGTGCCAGCAGCATGACAGGGGGCAACTACGAGCAGTACTTC
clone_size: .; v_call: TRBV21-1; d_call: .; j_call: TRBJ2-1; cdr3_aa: CASPGTDRVFF; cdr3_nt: TGTGCCAGCCCTGGGACGGACAGGGTTTTCTTC
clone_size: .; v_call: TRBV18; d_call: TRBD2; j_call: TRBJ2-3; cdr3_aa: CASSPKGLASTDTQYF; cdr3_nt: TGTGCCAGCTCACCTAAAGGACTAGCTTCCACAGATACGCAGTATTTT
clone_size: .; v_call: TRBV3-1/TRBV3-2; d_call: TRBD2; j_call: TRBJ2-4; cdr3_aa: CASSRTSGNIQYF; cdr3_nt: TGTGCCAGCAGCCGGACTAGCGGAAACATTCAGTACTTC
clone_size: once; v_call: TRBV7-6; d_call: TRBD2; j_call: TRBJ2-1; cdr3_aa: CASSLRTSGTGYNEQFF; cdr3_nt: TGTGCCAGCAGCTTAAGGACTAGCGGGACAGGCTACAATGAGCAGTTCTTC
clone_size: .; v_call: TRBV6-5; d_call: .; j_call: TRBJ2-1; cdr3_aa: CASTRDPYNEQFF; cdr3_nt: TGTGCCAGCACGAGGGACCCTTACAATGAGCAGTTCTTC
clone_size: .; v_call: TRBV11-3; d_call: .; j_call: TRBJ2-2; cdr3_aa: CASSLGGTLAGELFF; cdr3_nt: TGTGCCAGCAGCTTAGGAGGAACTCTGGCCGGGGAGCTGTTTTTT
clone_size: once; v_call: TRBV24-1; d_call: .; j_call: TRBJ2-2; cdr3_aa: CATSVWGSGTGELFF; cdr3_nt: TGTGCCACCAGTGTGTGGGGATCGGGCACCGGGGAGCTGTTTTTT
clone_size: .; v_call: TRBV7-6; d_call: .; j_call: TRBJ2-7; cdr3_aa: CASSRGADSSYEQYF; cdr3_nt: TGTGCCAGCAGCCGGGGAGCGGATAGCTCCTACGAGCAGTACTTC
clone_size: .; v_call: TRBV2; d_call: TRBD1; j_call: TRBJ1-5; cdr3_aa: CASSRQGINQPQHF; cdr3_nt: TGTGCCAGCAGTCGACAGGGGATCAATCAGCCCCAGCATTTT
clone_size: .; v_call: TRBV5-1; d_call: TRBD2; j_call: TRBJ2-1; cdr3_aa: CASSLLMTSGSYNEQFF; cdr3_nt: TGCGCCAGCAGCCTCCTGATGACTAGCGGGTCATACAATGAGCAGTTCTTC
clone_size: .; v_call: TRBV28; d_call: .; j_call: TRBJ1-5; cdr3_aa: CATSGSWWNQPQHF; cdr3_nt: TGTGCCACCTCAGGGAGTTGGTGGAATCAGCCCCAGCATTTT
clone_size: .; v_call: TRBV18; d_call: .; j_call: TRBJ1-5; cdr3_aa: CASSHGSANQPQHF; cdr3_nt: TGTGCCAGCTCACACGGGTCCGCCAATCAGCCCCAGCATTTT
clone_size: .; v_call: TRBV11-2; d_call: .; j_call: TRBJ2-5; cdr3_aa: CASRTIPGTQYF; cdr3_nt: TGTGCCAGCCGGACAATCCCAGGGACCCAGTACTTC
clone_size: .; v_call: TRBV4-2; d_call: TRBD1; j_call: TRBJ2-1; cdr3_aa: CASSQDRDRVVGEQFF; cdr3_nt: TGTGCCAGCAGCCAAGACCGGGACAGGGTGGTGGGTGAGCAGTTCTTC
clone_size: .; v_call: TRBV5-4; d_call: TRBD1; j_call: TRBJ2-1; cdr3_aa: CASSGPGQPLGQFF; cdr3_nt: TGTGCCAGCAGCGGTCCGGGACAGCCGTTGGGGCAGTTCTTC
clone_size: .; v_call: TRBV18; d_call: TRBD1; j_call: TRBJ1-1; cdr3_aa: CASSPQLGDRGPYTEAFF; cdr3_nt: TGTGCCAGCTCACCCCAGTTGGGGGACAGGGGACCATACACTGAAGCTTTCTTT
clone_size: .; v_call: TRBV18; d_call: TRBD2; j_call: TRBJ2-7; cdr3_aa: CASSPLASGQSEQYF; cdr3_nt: TGTGCCAGCTCACCACTTGCTAGCGGCCAAAGCGAGCAGTACTTC
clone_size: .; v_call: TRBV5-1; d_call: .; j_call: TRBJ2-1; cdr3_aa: CASSLAGPPYNEQFF; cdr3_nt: TGCGCCAGCAGCTTGGCGGGACCCCCTTACAATGAGCAGTTCTTC
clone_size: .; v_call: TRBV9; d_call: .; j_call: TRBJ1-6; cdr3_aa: CASSVGRDNSPLHF; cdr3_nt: TGTGCCAGCAGCGTAGGGAGGGATAATTCACCCCTCCACTTT
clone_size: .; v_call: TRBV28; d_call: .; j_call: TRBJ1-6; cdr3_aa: CASSPLGYNSPLHF; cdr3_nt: TGTGCCAGCAGTCCTCTGGGCTATAATTCACCCCTCCACTTT
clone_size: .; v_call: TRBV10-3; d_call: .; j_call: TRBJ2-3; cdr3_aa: CAISESSRETDTQYF; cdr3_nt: TGTGCCATCAGTGAGTCTAGTCGGGAGACAGATACGCAGTATTTT
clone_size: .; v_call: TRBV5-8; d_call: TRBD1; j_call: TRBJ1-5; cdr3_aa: CASSLSFEGVTGLHF; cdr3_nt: TGTGCCAGCAGCTTGTCATTTGAAGGAGTGACAGGGCTGCATTTT
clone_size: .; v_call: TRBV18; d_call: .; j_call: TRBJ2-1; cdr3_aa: CASSPDRLYNEQFF; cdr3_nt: TGTGCCAGCTCACCGGACAGACTTTACAATGAGCAGTTCTTC
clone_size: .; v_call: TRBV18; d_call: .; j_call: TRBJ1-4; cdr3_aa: CASSLQSGREKLFF; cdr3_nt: TGTGCCAGCTCTCTCCAAAGCGGACGTGAAAAACTGTTTTTT
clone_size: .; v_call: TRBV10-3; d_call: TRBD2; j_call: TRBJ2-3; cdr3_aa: CATGSGGSTDTQYF; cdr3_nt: TGTGCCACCGGAAGCGGGGGTAGCACAGATACGCAGTATTTT
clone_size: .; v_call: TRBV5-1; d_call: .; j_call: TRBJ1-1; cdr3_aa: CASSLEGFPFSTEAFF; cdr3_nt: TGCGCCAGCAGCTTGGAGGGCTTCCCCTTTAGTACTGAAGCTTTCTTT
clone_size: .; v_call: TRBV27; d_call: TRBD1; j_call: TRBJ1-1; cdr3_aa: CASSRGQGYLTEAFF; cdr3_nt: TGTGCCAGCAGTCGGGGACAGGGCTATCTCACTGAAGCTTTCTTT
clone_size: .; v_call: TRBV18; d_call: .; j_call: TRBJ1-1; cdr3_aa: CASSPKQAAEAFF; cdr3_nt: TGTGCCAGCTCACCAAAACAGGCGGCTGAAGCTTTCTTT
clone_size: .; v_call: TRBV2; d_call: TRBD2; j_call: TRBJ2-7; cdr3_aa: CASSLGLAGVGEQYF; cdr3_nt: TGTGCCAGCAGTTTGGGACTAGCGGGAGTGGGTGAGCAGTACTTC
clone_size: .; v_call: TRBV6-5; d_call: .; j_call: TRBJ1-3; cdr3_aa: CATKALSFSGNTIYF; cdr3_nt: TGTGCCACCAAGGCCCTTTCCTTCTCTGGAAACACCATATATTTT
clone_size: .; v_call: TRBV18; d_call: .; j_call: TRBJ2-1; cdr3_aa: CASSTTDVSYNEQFF; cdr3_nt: TGTGCCAGCTCAACAACAGATGTCTCCTACAATGAGCAGTTCTTC
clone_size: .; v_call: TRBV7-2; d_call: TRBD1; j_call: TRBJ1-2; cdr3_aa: CASSPRQGNYGYTF; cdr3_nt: TGTGCCAGCAGCCCCCGACAGGGCAACTATGGCTACACCTTC
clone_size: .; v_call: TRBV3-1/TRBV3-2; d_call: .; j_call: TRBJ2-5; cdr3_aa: CASSRQETQYF; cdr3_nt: TGTGCCAGCAGTCGTCAAGAGACCCAGTACTTC
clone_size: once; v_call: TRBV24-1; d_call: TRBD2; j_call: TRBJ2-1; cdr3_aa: CATSLSGNRNEQFF; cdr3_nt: TGTGCCACCAGTCTTAGCGGGAACCGAAATGAGCAGTTCTTC
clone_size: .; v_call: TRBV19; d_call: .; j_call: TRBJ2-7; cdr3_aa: CASSMAKGPTYEQYF; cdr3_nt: TGTGCCAGTAGTATGGCGAAAGGTCCTACCTACGAGCAGTACTTC
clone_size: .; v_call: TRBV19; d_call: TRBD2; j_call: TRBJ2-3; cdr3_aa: CASNRAGTDTQYF; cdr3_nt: TGTGCCAGTAATCGAGCGGGAACAGATACGCAGTATTTT
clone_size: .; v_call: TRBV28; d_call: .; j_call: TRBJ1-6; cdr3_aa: CASSSRLFTLHF; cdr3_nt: TGTGCCAGCAGTTCCCGGCTTTTCACCCTCCACTTT
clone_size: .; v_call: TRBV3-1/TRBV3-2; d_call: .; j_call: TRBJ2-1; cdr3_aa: CASSRGGGLSSYNEQFF; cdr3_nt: TGTGCCAGCAGCCGAGGAGGGGGGCTCAGCTCCTACAATGAGCAGTTCTTC
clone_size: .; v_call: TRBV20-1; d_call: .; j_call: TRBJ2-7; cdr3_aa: CSAGDAGSYEQYF; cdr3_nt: TGCAGTGCTGGTGACGCCGGAAGCTACGAGCAGTACTTC
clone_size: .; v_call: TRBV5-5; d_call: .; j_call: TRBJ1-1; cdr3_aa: CASSLSGGEAFF; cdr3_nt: TGTGCCAGCAGCTTATCGGGGGGTGAAGCTTTCTTT
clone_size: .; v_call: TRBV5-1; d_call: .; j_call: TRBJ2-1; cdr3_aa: CASSPSGDLTYNEQFF; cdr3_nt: TGCGCCAGCAGCCCCAGCGGAGACCTAACGTACAATGAGCAGTTCTTC
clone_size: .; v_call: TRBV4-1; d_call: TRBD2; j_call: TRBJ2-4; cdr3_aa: CASSQARSGGGNIQYF; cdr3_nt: TGCGCCAGCAGCCAAGCTAGAAGCGGGGGAGGAAACATTCAGTACTTC
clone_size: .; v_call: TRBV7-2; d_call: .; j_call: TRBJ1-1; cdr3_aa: CASSGGINTEAFF; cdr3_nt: TGTGCCAGCAGCGGGGGAATAAACACTGAAGCTTTCTTT
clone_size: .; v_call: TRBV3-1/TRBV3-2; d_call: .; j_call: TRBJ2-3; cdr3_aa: CASRQLETNTQYF; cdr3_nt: TGTGCCAGCAGGCAACTGGAGACGAATACGCAGTATTTT
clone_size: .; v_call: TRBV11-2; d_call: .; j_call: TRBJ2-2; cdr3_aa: CASSLDPAGANTGELFF; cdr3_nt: TGTGCCAGCAGCTTAGATCCGGCAGGGGCGAACACCGGGGAGCTGTTTTTT
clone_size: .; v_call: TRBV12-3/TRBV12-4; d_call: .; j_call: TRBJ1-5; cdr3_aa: CASSFGGVQPQHF; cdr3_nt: TGTGCCAGCAGTTTCGGGGGGGTTCAGCCCCAGCATTTT
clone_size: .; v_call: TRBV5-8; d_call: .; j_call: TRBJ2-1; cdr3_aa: CASSLADPYNEQFF; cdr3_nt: TGTGCCAGCAGCTTGGCTGATCCGTACAATGAGCAGTTCTTC